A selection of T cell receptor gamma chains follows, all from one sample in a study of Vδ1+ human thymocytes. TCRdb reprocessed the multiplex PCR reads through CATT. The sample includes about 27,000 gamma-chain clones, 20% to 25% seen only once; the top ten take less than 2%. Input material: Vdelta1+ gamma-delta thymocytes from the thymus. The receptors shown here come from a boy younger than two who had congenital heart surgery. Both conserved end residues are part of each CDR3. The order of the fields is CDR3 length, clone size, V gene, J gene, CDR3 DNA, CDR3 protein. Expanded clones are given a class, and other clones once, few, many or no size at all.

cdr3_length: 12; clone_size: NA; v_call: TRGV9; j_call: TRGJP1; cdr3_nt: TGTGCCTTGTGGGAGGCTGGTTGGTTCAAGATATTT; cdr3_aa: CALWEAGWFKIF
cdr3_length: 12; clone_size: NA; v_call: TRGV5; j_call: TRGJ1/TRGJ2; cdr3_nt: TGTGCCACCTGGGACAGGCCAACCAAGAAACTCTTT; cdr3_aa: CATWDRPTKKLF
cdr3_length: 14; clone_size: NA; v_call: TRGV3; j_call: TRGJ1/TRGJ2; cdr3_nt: TGTGCCACCTGGGACAGAGCGAGAGGTTATAAGAAACTCTTT; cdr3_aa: CATWDRARGYKKLF
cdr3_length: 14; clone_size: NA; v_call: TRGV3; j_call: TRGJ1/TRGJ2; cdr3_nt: TGTGCCACCTGGGACAGGCCCCCCTTCTCGGGGAAACTCTTT; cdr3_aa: CATWDRPPFSGKLF
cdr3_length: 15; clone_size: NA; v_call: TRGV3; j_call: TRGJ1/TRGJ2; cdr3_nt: TGTGCCACCTGGGACAGGCGGGGGCGTTATTATAAGAAACTCTTT; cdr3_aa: CATWDRRGRYYKKLF
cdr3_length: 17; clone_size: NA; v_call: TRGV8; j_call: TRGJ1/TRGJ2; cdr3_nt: TGTGCCACCTGGGATAAATTGGGAGTATCGAATTATTATAAGAAACTCTTT; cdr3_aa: CATWDKLGVSNYYKKLF
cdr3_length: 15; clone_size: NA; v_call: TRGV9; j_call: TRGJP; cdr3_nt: TGTGCCTTGGGGCCCAGGGAGTTGGGCAAAAAAATCAAGGTATTT; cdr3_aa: CALGPRELGKKIKVF
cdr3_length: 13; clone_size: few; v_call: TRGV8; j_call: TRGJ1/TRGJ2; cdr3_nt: TGTGCCACCTGGGATCCCCCTTATTATAAGAAACTCTTT; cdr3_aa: CATWDPPYYKKLF
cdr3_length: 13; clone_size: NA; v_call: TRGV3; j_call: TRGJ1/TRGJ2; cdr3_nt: TGTGCCACCTGGGACAGGCGATTAAATAGGAAACTCTTT; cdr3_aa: CATWDRRLNRKLF
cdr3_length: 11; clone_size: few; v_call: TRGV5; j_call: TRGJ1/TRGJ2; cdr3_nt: TGTGCCACCTGGGACAAGATAAAGAAACTCTTT; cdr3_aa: CATWDKIKKLF
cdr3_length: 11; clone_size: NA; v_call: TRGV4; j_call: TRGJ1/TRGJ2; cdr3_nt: TGTGCCACCTGGGAAGAGGGAAAGAAACTCTTT; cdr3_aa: CATWEEGKKLF
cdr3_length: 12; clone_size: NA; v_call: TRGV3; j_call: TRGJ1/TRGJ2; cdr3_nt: TGTGCCACCTTCCTAGATTATTATAAGAAACTCTTT; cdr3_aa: CATFLDYYKKLF
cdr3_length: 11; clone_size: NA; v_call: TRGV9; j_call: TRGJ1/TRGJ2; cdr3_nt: TGTGCCTCGTGGGAGGTGCTTGGGAAACTCTTT; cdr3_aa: CASWEVLGKLF
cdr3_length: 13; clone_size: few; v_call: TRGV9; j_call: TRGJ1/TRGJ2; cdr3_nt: TGTGCCTTGTGGGAGGTGTGCCCTCATAAGAAACTCTTT; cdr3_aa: CALWEVCPHKKLF
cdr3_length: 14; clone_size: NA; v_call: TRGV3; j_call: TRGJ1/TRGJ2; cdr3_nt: TGTGCCACCTGGGACACTGCGAATTATTATAAGAAACTCTTT; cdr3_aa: CATWDTANYYKKLF
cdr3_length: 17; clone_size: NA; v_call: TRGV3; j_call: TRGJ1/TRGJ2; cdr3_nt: TGTGCCACCTGGGACAGGCGTCGTGGGGGGGATTATTATAAGAAACTCTTT; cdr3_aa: CATWDRRRGGDYYKKLF
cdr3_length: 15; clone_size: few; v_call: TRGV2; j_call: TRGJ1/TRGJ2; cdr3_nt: TGTGCCACCTGGGATTGTCGCCTCTCCCATTATAAGAAACTCTTT; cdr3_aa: CATWDCRLSHYKKLF
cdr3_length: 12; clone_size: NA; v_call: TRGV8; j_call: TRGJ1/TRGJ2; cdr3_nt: TGTGCCACCTGGGATAGATATTATAAGAAACTCTTT; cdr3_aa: CATWDRYYKKLF
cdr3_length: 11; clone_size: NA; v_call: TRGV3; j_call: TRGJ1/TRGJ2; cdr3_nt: TGTGCCACCTGGGACAAGCATAAGAAACTCTTT; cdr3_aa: CATWDKHKKLF
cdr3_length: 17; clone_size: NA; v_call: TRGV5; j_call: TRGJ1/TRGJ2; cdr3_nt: TGTGCCACCTGGGACTCCGGGATACCCCGGAATTATTATAAGAAACTCTTT; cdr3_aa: CATWDSGIPRNYYKKLF
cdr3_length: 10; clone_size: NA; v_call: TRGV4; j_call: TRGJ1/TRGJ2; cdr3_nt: TGTGCCACCGTAGGCAATAAGAAACTCTTT; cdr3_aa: CATVGNKKLF
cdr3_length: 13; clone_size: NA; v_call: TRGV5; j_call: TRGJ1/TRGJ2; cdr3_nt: TGTGCCACCTGGGACACCCAGGGTTATAAGAAACTCTTT; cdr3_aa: CATWDTQGYKKLF
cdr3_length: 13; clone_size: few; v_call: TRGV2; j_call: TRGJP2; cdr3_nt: TGTGCCACCTGGGACGGGCCTATGAGGATCAAGACGTTT; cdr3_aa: CATWDGPMRIKTF
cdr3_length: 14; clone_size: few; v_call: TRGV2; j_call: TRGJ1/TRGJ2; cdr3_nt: TGTGCCACCTGGGACGGTAAGAATTATTATAAGAAACTCTTT; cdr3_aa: CATWDGKNYYKKLF
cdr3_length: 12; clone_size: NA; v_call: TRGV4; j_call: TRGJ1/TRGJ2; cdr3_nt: TGTGCCACCTGGGGTTCCTATTATAAGAAACTCTTT; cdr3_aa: CATWGSYYKKLF
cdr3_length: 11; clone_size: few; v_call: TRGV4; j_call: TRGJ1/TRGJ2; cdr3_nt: TGTGCCACCTGGGATACGAGTAAGAAACTCTTT; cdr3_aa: CATWDTSKKLF
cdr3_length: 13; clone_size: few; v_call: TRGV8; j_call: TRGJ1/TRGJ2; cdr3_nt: TGTGCCACCTGGGACCACGGAGCCTATAAGAAACTCTTT; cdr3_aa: CATWDHGAYKKLF
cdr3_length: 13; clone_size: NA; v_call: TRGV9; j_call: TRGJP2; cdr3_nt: TGTGCCTTGTGGGAGTTAGGTGATTGGATCAAGACGTTT; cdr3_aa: CALWELGDWIKTF
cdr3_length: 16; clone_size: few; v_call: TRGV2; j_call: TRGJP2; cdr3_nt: TGTGCCACCTGGGACAGGTCCAATAGTAGTGATTGGATCAAGACGTTT; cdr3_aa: CATWDRSNSSDWIKTF
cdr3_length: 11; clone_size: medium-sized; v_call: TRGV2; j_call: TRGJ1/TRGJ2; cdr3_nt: TGTGCCACCTGGGACGGAAATAAGAAACTCTTT; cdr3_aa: CATWDGNKKLF
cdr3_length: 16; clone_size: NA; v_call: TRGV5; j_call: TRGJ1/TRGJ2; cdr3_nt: TGTGCCACCTGGGACAGGCGAGGGTTGCCTTATTATAAGAAACTCTTT; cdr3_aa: CATWDRRGLPYYKKLF
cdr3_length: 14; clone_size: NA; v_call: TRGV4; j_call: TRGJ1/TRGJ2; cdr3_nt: TGTGCCACCTGGGATGTGGAAGAGGATTATAAGAAACTCTTT; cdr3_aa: CATWDVEEDYKKLF
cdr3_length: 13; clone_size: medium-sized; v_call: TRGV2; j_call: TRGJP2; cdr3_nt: TGTGCCACCTGGAATAGTAGTGATTGGATCAAGACGTTT; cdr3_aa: CATWNSSDWIKTF
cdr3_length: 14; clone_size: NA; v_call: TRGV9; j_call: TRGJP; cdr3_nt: TGTGCCTTGTGGGAAGAGTTGGGCAAAAAAATCAAGGTATTT; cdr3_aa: CALWEELGKKIKVF
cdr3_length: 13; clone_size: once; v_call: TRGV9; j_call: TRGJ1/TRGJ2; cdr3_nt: TGTGCCTTGTGGGAGGCATCACTTCGGATGAAACTCTTT; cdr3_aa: CALWEASLRMKLF
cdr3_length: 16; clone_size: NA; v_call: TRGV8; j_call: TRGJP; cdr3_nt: TGTGCCACCTGGGACAACCAAGAGTTGGGCAAAAAAATCAAGGTATTT; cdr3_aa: CATWDNQELGKKIKVF